This is a list of T cell receptor beta chains from one sample in a study of blood T cells in healthy people across ages. Each CDR3 protein gets one entry after TCRdb re-called the 5' RACE reads with MiXCR. This table has some 760,000 distinct CDR3 sequences, 25% appearing once. The data were also submitted as part of a second study, on T cells of mothers and their children.

The sequencing input was blood. These receptors originate from a boy aged 5-17 years in good health. Both conserved end residues are part of each CDR3. Fields, in order: V gene, J gene, CDR3 protein.

TRBV3-1	TRBJ2-7	CVSSQSSGHYEQYF
TRBV20-1	TRBJ2-1	CSARGAVAGVSYNEQFF
TRBV13	TRBJ2-1	CASSFPSGVYNEQFF
TRBV28	TRBJ1-6	CASSRQGDVSPLHF
TRBV4-1	TRBJ2-7	CASSQALGGQGPPPYEQYF
TRBV7-9	TRBJ1-6	CASSPLAGSPLHF
TRBV24-1	TRBJ2-7	CATGDIGFQYF
TRBV20-1	.	CSAREGGNLYEQYF
TRBV12-3/TRBV12-4	TRBJ1-1	CASSPGTGRNTEAFF
TRBV20-1	TRBJ2-2	CSARDKFARGSDTGELFF
TRBV4-1	TRBJ2-2	CASKSGTGGFGELFF
TRBV14	TRBJ2-5	CASSPDGGYETQYF
TRBV9	.	CASSVGHNEQFF
TRBV29-1	.	CSVSPDSYEQYF
TRBV12-3/TRBV12-4	TRBJ2-1	CASTPWTGGVRPEQFF
TRBV9	TRBJ2-3	CASSARDSSGSTDTQYF
TRBV29-1	TRBJ2-7	CSVDAYDEQYF
TRBV28	TRBJ2-3	CASRGEGADTQYF
TRBV5-1	TRBJ2-7	CASSLDVSYEQYF
TRBV19	TRBJ1-1	CASSMGYKAFF
TRBV11-2	TRBJ2-3	CASSSFRSVSGGGITDTQYF
TRBV20-1	TRBJ2-5	CSANQGTGQQETQYF
TRBV7-9	TRBJ2-3	CASSHLTGRTPNTDTQYF
TRBV5-1	TRBJ2-1	CASSLVSSGSIGEQFF
TRBV29-1	TRBJ2-2	CSVERANTGGLFF
TRBV4-1	TRBJ2-7	CASSQDVSGSTYEQYF
TRBV3-1	TRBJ2-5	CASSQGREHEQETQYF
TRBV12-3/TRBV12-4	TRBJ1-4	CASSFRGGTNEKLFF
TRBV5-1	TRBJ2-5	CASSLELAEIQETQYF
TRBV6-6	TRBJ2-2	CASSYSSPTGGELFF
TRBV4-2	TRBJ1-4	CASSQAPAGDATNEKLFF
TRBV20-1	TRBJ2-7	CSARISYEQYF
TRBV20-1	TRBJ2-1	CSASGSDNEQFF
TRBV9	TRBJ2-3	CASSPEGGKRTDTQYF
TRBV7-2	TRBJ2-4	CASSLVSGQKNIQYF
TRBV29-1	TRBJ2-1	CSVESGGGPYNEQFF
TRBV12-3/TRBV12-4	TRBJ1-6	CASSLALTGSPLHF
TRBV29-1	TRBJ2-5	CSAHRWETQYF
TRBV7-2	TRBJ1-4	CASSLEIQGAWEKLFF
TRBV7-8	TRBJ2-5	CASSLGDWGETQYF
TRBV12-3/TRBV12-4	TRBJ1-2	CASSLAPDSYGYTF
TRBV6-1	TRBJ2-1	CASSDPDLGLSSYNEQFF
TRBV28	TRBJ2-3	CASSFRGRLAGLTDTQYF
TRBV12-3/TRBV12-4	.	CASSFSIERWVYEQYF
TRBV10-3	TRBJ2-5	CAISGDRGVETQYF
TRBV20-1	TRBJ2-7	CSASPRGPFYEQYF
TRBV4-2	TRBJ1-2	CASSQGKRPRQGARYGYTF
TRBV20-1	TRBJ2-5	CSARKRGALRSQETQYF
TRBV11-3	TRBJ2-2	CASSPSGETGDDAGELSF
TRBV7-3	TRBJ2-3	CASSLTSGWADTQYF
TRBV7-2	TRBJ2-3	CASSPLAGLITDTQYF
TRBV10-3	TRBJ2-2	CAIKVRVDAGELFF
TRBV12-5	TRBJ2-4	CASGFQGHPTSERIQYF
TRBV28	TRBJ2-7	CASSFGLAGDEYF
TRBV20-1	.	CSAIPGTSGRDEQYF
TRBV28	TRBJ2-7	CASSIGLRQGGDEQYF
TRBV29-1	TRBJ2-1	CSVVLAGKYNEQFF
TRBV20-1	TRBJ1-1	CSAIQGAQSEAFF
TRBV2	TRBJ2-1	CASLGVSYNEQFF
TRBV3-1	TRBJ2-2	CASSLRTSGGTGELFF